The clone carrying this T cell receptor beta chain was seen only a few times. Its specificity is not known. Isolation of CD4+ naive, central memory, regulatory and stem cell-like memory cells was achieved by sorting via CD45RO/CCR7/CD25/CD127/CD95/CD27. CDR1 is SGDLS, CDR2 YYNGEE, per germline. The V segment lost 2 bases and the J segment 1 base; nucleotides outside the gene matches: 12. This CDR3 comprises 18 residues. The data stem from a study of beta chain features in type 1 diabetes. Study-level findings and limits: TCRB CDR3 length was moderately but significantly reduced in all four CD4+ subsets of Type 1 diabetes patients.

Every isolated RNA sample was fully reverse transcribed, so sequencing captured expressed TCRB transcripts. Profiling relied on immunoSEQ multiplex PCR, and the TCRdb table lists in-frame clones only, not all of them. Of about 330,000 clones listed, roughly 11% were seen once; the top ten hold about 0.015%. Source material: naive CD4+ T cells from blood. The receptor was isolated from a woman younger than 45 in good health. The V and J genes are TRBV9 and TRBJ2-5; TRBD2 matches at 9 bases. CDR3: CASSVSSESSGTQETQYF. The CDR3 DNA follows: TGTGCCAGCAGCGTTTCTTCGGAGTCTAGCGGGACCCAAGAGACCCAGTACTTC.